One and the same sample provided the 25 T cell receptor beta chains below, sequenced in a study of blood T cell repertoires in COVID-19. Produced via immunoSEQ multiplex PCR; TCRdb's table is partial and in-frame only. The repertoire includes under 250,000 clones, over 80% of them detected once, and around 6.4% sits in the top ten. The sample was peripheral blood. These receptors were obtained from a woman aged 60 to 75 with active or convalescent COVID-19.

The chain couples TRBV19 to TRBJ1-1; possible D gene TRBD1, 5 bases. Germline assignment: CDR1 LNHDA and CDR2 SQIVND (reference sequence). The CDR3 is 14 residues long. V was trimmed by 7 bases and J by 3 bases, leaving 15 bases between them. The CDR3 protein is CASNTGRGDTEAFF. The CDR3 DNA follows: TGTGCCAGTAACACCGGGCGGGGGGACACTGAAGCTTTCTTT.

The genes are TRBV19 and TRBJ1-1, with TRBD1 matching over 7 bases. This CDR3 comprises 16 residues. Germline CDR1 and CDR2: LNHDA and SQIVND (reference sequence). V shed 6 bases, J shed 0 bases, and the junction held 10 bases outside the gene matches. In DNA, the CDR3 is TGTGCCAGTAGGACCAACAGGGGCGGGGTGAACACTGAAGCTTTCTTT. This codes for CASRTNRGGVNTEAFF.

This clone was observed a few times. The chain combines TRBV23-1 with TRBJ2-7; 7 bases line up with TRBD1. TRBV23-1 is an ORF, and what it does is uncertain. This CDR3 is 17 amino acids long. V dropped 4 bases and J dropped 1; count of bases not matched to a gene: 13. CDR3 in DNA: TGCGCCAGCAGTCGGACAGGAGGCGTTTGGGCGTCCTACGAGCAGTACGTC. It yields the protein CASSRTGGVWASYEQYV.

This chain joins TRBV7-8 and TRBJ1-2, with 10 bases identical to TRBD1. The CDR3 is 15 amino acids. The germline gives CDR1 SGHVS, CDR2 FQNEAQ. V gave up 4 bases and J gave up 5 bases; unmatched junction bases: 7. The CDR3 spells CASSSLTGGSYGYTF. The CDR3 DNA sequence: TGTGCCAGCAGCTCTTTGACAGGGGGCAGTTATGGCTACACCTTC.

The chain recombines TRBV28 with TRBJ1-3; 9 nucleotides agree with TRBD1. CDR1 MDHEN and CDR2 SYDVKM come from the germline V gene. Trimming removed 4 bases from V and 6 bases from J; junction bases left unmatched: 7. The CDR3 is 15 amino acids. The CDR3 DNA reads as TGTGCCAGCAGTTCGCGGCGGACAGGGGAAAACACCATATATTTT. The encoded protein is CASSSRRTGENTIYF. The full variable domain, in which reference TRBV28 and TRBJ1-3 provide the parts outside the CDR3, is DVKVTQSSRYLVKRTGEKVFLECVQDMDHENMFWYRQDPGLGLRLIYFSYDVKMKEKGDIPEGYSVSREKKERFSLILESASTNQTSMYLCASSSRRTGENTIYFGEGSWLTVV.

The chain links TRBV18 to TRBJ1-2; 8 nucleotides match TRBD1. CDR1 and CDR2 (germline): KGHSH, LQKENI. CDR3 size: 14 residues. J gave up 4 bases and V 6 bases, and 7 bases lay outside the gene matches. CDR3 DNA sequence: TGTGCCAGCTCGCCAGACAGGGGCCCCTATGGCTACACCTTC. Protein sequence: CASSPDRGPYGYTF.

This chain joins TRBV2 and TRBJ2-3; TRBD1 matches 8 bases. The CDR3 runs to 15 residues. Germline V CDR1 and CDR2: SNHLY, FYNNEI. V lost 6 bases and J lost 1; bases outside the gene matches: 6. DNA of the CDR3: TGTGCCAGCAGGACAGGGGCGTGGGGCACAGATACGCAGTATTTT. This encodes CASRTGAWGTDTQYF.

The DNA for the CDR3 is TGTGCCAGCAGCCCGACAGGGGGAGAGTACAATGAGCAGTTCTTC. Translated, it gives CASSPTGGEYNEQFF. J is TRBJ2-1 and V is TRBV5-4; 9 bases line up with TRBD1. CDR1 and CDR2 (germline): SGHNT, YYREEE (reference sequence). This CDR3 has 15 residues. Trimming cost V 4 bases and J 4 bases; bases outside gene matches: 6.

CDR3 amino acids: CASSPGNHEKLFF. In DNA form, the CDR3 reads TGTGCCAGCAGCCCCGGGAATCATGAAAAACTGTTTTTT. This sequence joins TRBV5-5 and TRBJ1-4; D remains ambiguous. The V gene's germline CDR1 is SGHKS and CDR2 YYEKEE (reference sequence). This CDR3 has 13 residues. V was cut by 4 bases and J by 6 bases, with 10 bases left in between.

The chain recombines TRBV30 with TRBJ2-2; 13 positions match TRBD2. Unmatched junction bases numbered 10, after V lost 0 bases and J lost 0 bases. The CDR3 contains 20 residues. CDR1 is GTSNPN and CDR2 is SVGIG in the germline V gene (reference sequence). Written as DNA, the CDR3 is TGTGCCTGGAGTGTACAACTAGCGGGGGGGCCGCCCGCGAACACCGGGGAGCTGTTTTTT. Its translation: CAWSVQLAGGPPANTGELFF.

The CDR3 is CASSGLSSGNLYEQYF. The CDR3 coding sequence is TGTGCCAGCAGCGGCCTCAGCAGCGGGAATTTGTACGAGCAGTACTTC. The chain recombines TRBV9 with TRBJ2-7; 7 bases line up with TRBD2. Germline values: CDR1 SGDLS, CDR2 YYNGEE. The CDR3 consists of 16 residues. Trimming at V came to 3 bases and at J to 4 bases, leaving 13 bases not matched to a gene.

This clone appeared once. The genes are TRBV9 and TRBJ1-1, with D possibly matching TRBD1 (6 bases). Trimming removed 3 bases from V and 5 bases from J, with 11 bases in between. The CDR3 spans 13 residues. CDR1 and CDR2 from the germline V gene are SGDLS and YYNGEE. The CDR3 nucleotides read TGTGCCAGCAGCGCCTCTACAGGGACTGAAGCTTTCTTT. Translation gives CASSASTGTEAFF.

This clone was counted between two and nine times. The chain employs TRBV19 and TRBJ2-3, with TRBD2 matching 10 bases. CDR1 and CDR2 (germline): LNHDA, SQIVND (reference sequence). The CDR3 runs 16 residues. V lost 5 bases, J lost 4 bases, and 9 bases stayed unmatched. The CDR3 DNA reads as TGTGCCAGTAGTCCTCAGCGGGAGGGCCCGGCAGATACGCAGTATTTT. This codes for CASSPQREGPADTQYF.

The V gene is TRBV23-1, the J gene TRBJ2-3; no clear D gene. TRBV23-1 falls under the ORF class, with uncertain function. The CDR3 sequence is 14 residues long. Trimming left V 0 bases short and J 2 bases short, with 6 bases between. CDR3 amino acids: CASSQSHNTDTQYF. The CDR3 nucleotides are TGCGCCAGCAGTCAATCGCACAACACAGATACGCAGTATTTT.

This rearrangement joins TRBV27 to TRBJ2-7; perhaps TRBD2 as D (6 bases). Germline values: CDR1 MNHEY, CDR2 SMNVEV (reference sequence). The V end lost 5 bases, the J end lost 2 bases, and 16 bases lay between the germline ends. The CDR3 contains 15 residues. In DNA, the CDR3 is TGTGCCAGCAGTCCCGAAATTAGCGGAGCCTACGAGCAGTACTTC. Translation gives CASSPEISGAYEQYF.

The J gene is TRBJ1-5, the V gene TRBV6-5; D gene ambiguous. Trimming took off 7 bases at V and 6 bases at J, with 13 bases between the two ends. Germline V gene data show CDR1 as MNHEY and CDR2 as SVGAGI. The CDR3 covers 13 residues. CDR3 protein: CASTWSFGQPQHF. The DNA for the CDR3 is TGTGCCAGCACTTGGAGTTTCGGTCAGCCCCAGCATTTT.

The rearrangement uses TRBV19 and TRBJ2-7; D unclear. Germline V CDR1 and CDR2: LNHDA, SQIVND (reference sequence). V shed 3 bases and J shed 1 base, with 10 bases lying between them. This CDR3 comprises 14 residues. The DNA of the CDR3 is TGTGCCAGTAGTATCATATACAGTTCCTACGAGCAGTACTTC. It is translated as CASSIIYSSYEQYF. The full variable domain, in which reference TRBV19 and TRBJ2-7 provide the parts outside the CDR3, is DGGITQSPKYLFRKEGQNVTLSCEQNLNHDAMYWYRQDPGQGLRLIYYSQIVNDFQKGDIAEGYSVSREKKESFPLTVTSAQKNPTAFYLCASSIIYSSYEQYFGPGTRLTVT.

The chain recombines TRBV13 with TRBJ2-7; 7 bases line up with TRBD1. The germline CDR1 and CDR2 sequences are PRHDT and FYEKMQ (reference sequence). The CDR3 extends over 11 amino acids. J lost 7 bases, V lost 7 bases, and 4 bases had no gene match. The CDR3 bases are TGTGCCAGCAACAGGGGCGGAGAGCAGTACGTC. It translates to CASNRGGEQYV.

The CDR3 coding sequence is TGTGCCAGCAGCCAAGATGGGGTGGGACAGGGCTTTCACTATGGCTACACCTTC. This translates into CASSQDGVGQGFHYGYTF. This sequence joins TRBV3-1 (or the pseudogene TRBV3-2) and TRBJ1-2, with TRBD1 matching 9 bases. Germline V gene sequence: CDR1 LGHDT, CDR2 YNNKEL (reference sequence). The J segment lost 3 bases and the V segment lost 0 bases, leaving 11 bases of the junction unmatched. CDR3 length: 18 residues.

V gene TRBV5-1 combines with J gene TRBJ2-3; no reliable D call. V gave up 1 base and J gave up 5 bases, with 14 bases separating them. Germline V gene lookup returns CDR1 SGHRS and CDR2 YFSETQ. This CDR3 is 15 amino acids long. The CDR3 region is CASSLTGTGLDTQYF. CDR3 sequence (DNA): TGCGCCAGCAGCTTGACCGGCACGGGTCTAGATACGCAGTATTTT.

The rearrangement links TRBV29-1 to TRBJ2-2; TRBD1 matches 9 bases. Germline assignment: CDR1 SQVTM and CDR2 ANQGSEA. This CDR3 comprises 13 residues. V dropped 4 bases and J dropped 6; count of bases not matched to a gene: 3. CDR3 DNA: TGCAGCGTTGGACAGGGGGGGTCCGGGGAGCTGTTTTTT. It encodes CSVGQGGSGELFF.

The chain links TRBV7-2 to TRBJ1-3, with a tentative D call TRBD1 (5 bases). The CDR3 is 16 amino acids. The V gene's germline CDR1 is SGHTA and CDR2 FQGNSA. V was shortened by 8 bases and J by 4 bases, with 21 bases between the two germline ends. In nucleotides, the CDR3 is TGTGCCAGCGGCTGGGGCTCCCCCTTGGCCGGAAACACCATATATTTT. This translates into CASGWGSPLAGNTIYF.

V gene TRBV19 combines with J gene TRBJ1-5; D unclear. V lost 1 base, J lost 2 bases, and 9 bases lay in between. The CDR3 contains 15 residues. Germline CDR1 and CDR2: LNHDA and SQIVND (reference sequence). In DNA, the CDR3 is TGTGCCAGTAGTATAGGTGACTTTCGCAATCAGCCCCAGCATTTT. Its protein product is CASSIGDFRNQPQHF.

The CDR3 sequence is CASSPQGAGRETQYF. DNA for the CDR3: TGTGCCAGCAGCCCCCAGGGGGCAGGTAGAGAGACCCAGTACTTC. The chain employs TRBV11-2 and TRBJ2-5, with 8 bases lining up with TRBD1. Germline V gene lookup returns CDR1 SGHAT and CDR2 FQNNGV. This CDR3 has 15 amino acids. V shed 5 bases, J shed 4 bases, and the junction held 9 bases outside the gene matches. Full variable domain (rest looked up from reference TRBV11-2 and TRBJ2-5): EAGVAQSPRYKIIEKRQSVAFWCNPISGHATLYWYQQILGQGPKLLIQFQNNGVVDDSQLPKDRFSAERLKGVDSTLKIQPAKLEDSAVYLCASSPQGAGRETQYFGPGTRLLVL.

This clone was seen only a few times. This chain connects TRBV19 to TRBJ1-2, with D possibly being TRBD1 (5 bases). Germline CDR1 and CDR2: LNHDA and SQIVND (reference sequence). This CDR3 is 15 amino acids long. The V gene lost 5 bases and the J gene lost 3 bases, with 16 bases spanning the gap. The CDR3 DNA sequence: TGTGCCAGTAGTTTTGGCGCAGGGCAAGACTATGGCTACACCTTC. It yields the protein CASSFGAGQDYGYTF. The whole variable domain, remainder taken from reference TRBV19 and TRBJ1-2, is DGGITQSPKYLFRKEGQNVTLSCEQNLNHDAMYWYRQDPGQGLRLIYYSQIVNDFQKGDIAEGYSVSREKKESFPLTVTSAQKNPTAFYLCASSFGAGQDYGYTFGSGTRLTVV.